Each of the 21 T cell receptor beta chains below was sequenced from the same sample in a study of cytomegalovirus exposure and HLA in healthy donors. PCR amplification relied on 60 Vbeta primers (plus 13 Jbeta primers). The assay was immunoSEQ multiplex PCR, and TCRdb's table has in-frame clones only and misses some. The profile covers 170,000 or so clones, with roughly 78% appearing a single time and 1% taken by the ten largest. Input material: PBMCs. These receptors were obtained from a woman between 45 and 60 years old in good health and CMV-seropositive.

This clone turned up a few times. This chain joins TRBV6-5 and TRBJ1-2; perhaps TRBD1 as D (5 bases). The CDR3 is made up of 14 amino acids. The germline CDR1 and CDR2 sequences are MNHEY and SVGAGI. V shed 4 bases and J shed 1 base, with 10 bases lying between them. The chain's CDR3 is CASSSTAFNYGYTF. The CDR3 coding sequence is TGTGCCAGCAGTTCGACAGCGTTTAACTATGGCTACACCTTC.

The V gene is TRBV5-1, the J gene TRBJ2-5; weak D call: TRBD1 (6 bases). There are 14 residues in the CDR3. The germline CDR1 and CDR2 sequences are SGHRS and YFSETQ. V was trimmed by 4 bases and J by 5 bases, leaving 15 bases between them. CDR3 in amino acids: CASSLQGPEETQYF. CDR3 DNA: TGCGCCAGCAGCCTACAGGGACCGGAGGAGACCCAGTACTTC.

The gene calls are TRBV28 and TRBJ2-7, with D perhaps matching TRBD1 (6 bases). The V gene lost 5 bases and the J gene lost 3 bases, with 14 bases spanning the gap. The CDR3 contains 14 residues. Germline assignment: CDR1 MDHEN and CDR2 SYDVKM. The CDR3: CASSMGTLGYEQYF. The CDR3 DNA reads TGTGCCAGCAGTATGGGGACACTGGGCTACGAGCAGTACTTC. The full variable domain, with the rest looked up from reference TRBV28 and TRBJ2-7, is DVKVTQSSRYLVKRTGEKVFLECVQDMDHENMFWYRQDPGLGLRLIYFSYDVKMKEKGDIPEGYSVSREKKERFSLILESASTNQTSMYLCASSMGTLGYEQYFGPGTRLTVT.

The chain links TRBV10-3 to TRBJ2-7; a weak D match, TRBD2 (5 bases). CDR1 is ENHRY, CDR2 SYGVKD, per germline. This CDR3 spans 16 amino acids. V dropped 0 bases and J dropped 1 base, with 13 bases sitting between them. The CDR3 is CAISESHSTSSYEQYF. DNA of the CDR3: TGTGCCATCAGTGAGTCCCACTCTACTAGTTCCTACGAGCAGTACTTC.

This chain's CDR3 is CASSSGHLYEQYF. In DNA form, the CDR3 reads TGCGCCAGCAGCTCCGGACACCTCTACGAGCAGTACTTC. V and J are TRBV5-1 and TRBJ2-7; tentative D call: TRBD1 (5 bases). The V end was cut by 3 bases, the J end by 3 bases, with 10 bases between. The CDR3 is made up of 13 amino acids. Germline CDR1 SGHRS, CDR2 YFSETQ.

This clone was seen only once. The chain is built from TRBV29-1 and TRBJ2-1; perhaps TRBD2 as D (6 bases). The CDR3 has 14 amino acids. CDR1 is SQVTM, CDR2 ANQGSEA, per germline. Between the trimmed V and J ends, which lost 6 bases and 6 bases, there was a span of 18 bases. This chain's CDR3 is CSVKGGIVGNEQFF. The DNA for the CDR3 is TGCAGCGTCAAAGGAGGGATCGTGGGCAATGAGCAGTTCTTC.

The chain joins TRBV27 to TRBJ1-1; possibly TRBD1 for D (5 bases). Germline CDR1 MNHEY, CDR2 SMNVEV (reference sequence). V lost 0 bases and J lost 1, with 15 bases in between. This CDR3 spans 17 amino acids. The chain's CDR3 is CASSLSFRDLENTEAFF. As DNA, the CDR3 is TGTGCCAGCAGTTTATCGTTCAGGGATCTCGAGAACACTGAAGCTTTCTTT.

This rearrangement joins TRBV7-9 to TRBJ2-7; the match to TRBD1 covers 10 bases. The V and J ends lost 6 bases and 4 bases, in that order; junction bases with no gene match: 12. CDR1 is SEHNR and CDR2 is FQNEAQ in the germline V gene (reference sequence). CDR3 length: 16 residues. The CDR3 loop reads CASSTPGTGDQYEQYF. The CDR3 coding sequence is TGTGCCAGCAGTACCCCCGGGACAGGGGATCAATACGAGCAGTACTTC. The full variable domain, rest sourced from reference TRBV7-9 and TRBJ2-7, is DTGVSQNPRHKITKRGQNVTFRCDPISEHNRLYWYRQTLGQGPEFLTYFQNEAQLEKSRLLSDRFSAERPKGSFSTLEIQRTEQGDSAMYLCASSTPGTGDQYEQYFGPGTRLTVT.

The CDR3 is CASSQGSVYEQYF. The CDR3 bases are TGTGCCAGCTCACAGGGGTCCGTCTACGAGCAGTACTTC. The rearrangement links TRBV18 to TRBJ2-7; D is perhaps TRBD1 (5 bases). The CDR3 totals 13 residues. The V end lost 4 bases, the J end lost 3 bases, and 10 bases lay between the germline ends. CDR1 and CDR2 from the germline V gene are KGHSH and LQKENI.

The chain carries TRBV6-6 and TRBJ2-7, with a tentative D call TRBD1 (5 bases). The germline V gene has CDR1 MNHNY and CDR2 SVGAGI (reference sequence). Trimming took off 3 bases at V and 5 bases at J, with 11 bases between the two ends. There are 13 residues in the CDR3. This CDR3 reads CASSYMQGNEQYF. The CDR3 nucleotides read TGTGCCAGCAGTTATATGCAGGGCAACGAGCAGTACTTC.

This clone has only a few counts. The V call is TRBV7-2, the J call TRBJ1-3; D not certain. In germline, CDR1 is SGHTA, CDR2 FQGNSA. This CDR3 has 16 residues. V lost 1 base and J lost 3, with 13 bases in between. The CDR3 here is CASSLERPGNGNTIYF. CDR3 sequence (DNA): TGTGCCAGCAGCTTAGAACGTCCGGGGAATGGAAACACCATATATTTT.

The J gene is TRBJ1-5, the V gene TRBV4-3, with no clear D. V was cut by 0 bases and J by 9 bases, with 12 bases left in between. The CDR3 runs to 14 residues. Per germline, CDR1 LGHNA and CDR2 YSLEER. The CDR3 region has the DNA TGCGCCAGCAGCCAAGACCCAACTCCAATGCCCCAGCATTTT. It is translated as CASSQDPTPMPQHF.

V usage is TRBV27 and J usage is TRBJ2-7; D perhaps matches TRBD2 (6 bases). The CDR3 covers 16 residues. Between the trimmed V and J ends, which lost 6 bases and 4 bases, there was a span of 22 bases. Looked up from germline, CDR1 is MNHEY and CDR2 is SMNVEV (reference sequence). The CDR3 is CASRAGSAGLWYEQYF. The CDR3 DNA is TGTGCCAGCAGAGCGGGTTCAGCGGGCCTATGGTACGAGCAGTACTTC.

V usage is TRBV5-6 and J usage is TRBJ2-7; 7 bases are a match to TRBD1. J gave up 5 bases and V 2 bases, and 4 bases lay outside the gene matches. This CDR3 spans 13 amino acids. CDR1 is SGHDT, CDR2 YYEEEE, per germline. In nucleotides, the CDR3 is TGTGCCAGCAGCTTTGATAGGGGGCACGAGCAGTACTTC. As protein: CASSFDRGHEQYF.

CDR3 nucleotides: TGTGCCAGCAGCTTAGGGCAGTTGTCACCCCTCCACTTT. Its translation: CASSLGQLSPLHF. This chain joins TRBV11-2 and TRBJ1-6; D is uncertain. The V gene lost 1 base and the J gene lost 10 bases, with 8 bases spanning the gap. The length of the CDR3 is 13 residues. The germline gives CDR1 SGHAT, CDR2 FQNNGV. Using reference TRBV11-2 and TRBJ1-6 for the parts outside the CDR3, the full variable domain is EAGVAQSPRYKIIEKRQSVAFWCNPISGHATLYWYQQILGQGPKLLIQFQNNGVVDDSQLPKDRFSAERLKGVDSTLKIQPAKLEDSAVYLCASSLGQLSPLHFGNGTRLTVT.

As concerns this clone: This same CDR3 is encoded by further DNA sequences in the sample. The rearrangement uses TRBV5-1 and TRBJ1-1; no definite D call. Trimming stripped 5 bases from V and 5 bases from J, with 13 bases between. CDR1 is SGHRS and CDR2 is YFSETQ in the germline V gene. CDR3 length: 13 amino acids. The CDR3, as DNA: TGCGCCAGCAGTCCTGGATGGGAGACTGAAGCTTTCTTT. Protein sequence: CASSPGWETEAFF.

V usage is TRBV27 and J usage is TRBJ2-7, with 9 bases matching TRBD2. The CDR3 contains 18 residues. Trimming took 0 bases from V and 1 from J; bases not matched to a gene: 10. CDR1 is MNHEY, CDR2 SMNVEV, per germline (reference sequence). The CDR3 nucleotides read TGTGCCAGCAGTTTATCAAGAACTGGCGGGGGGGGGTCCTACGAGCAGTACTTC. This encodes CASSLSRTGGGGSYEQYF.

V usage is TRBV10-3 and J usage is TRBJ1-5; 7 nucleotides agree with TRBD1. Trimming removed 6 bases from V and 0 bases from J; junction bases left unmatched: 8. The germline V gene has CDR1 ENHRY and CDR2 SYGVKD. This CDR3 is built from 16 residues. The CDR3: CAISSQGGGSNQPQHF. The CDR3 nucleotides are TGTGCCATCAGCTCCCAGGGGGGAGGTAGCAATCAGCCCCAGCATTTT.

This chain joins TRBV27 and TRBJ2-7; no reliable D call. CDR1 and CDR2 (germline): MNHEY, SMNVEV (reference sequence). Trimming shortened V by 5 bases and J by 3 bases, and 11 bases separated the two germline ends. There are 13 residues in the CDR3. CDR3 coding DNA: TGTGCCAGCAGTCCCGAGACTTACTACGAGCAGTACTTC. This sequence encodes CASSPETYYEQYF.

This clone was recorded a few times. The chain is built from TRBV5-1 and TRBJ2-1, with TRBD2 matching over 10 bases. Germline V CDR1 and CDR2: SGHRS, YFSETQ. CDR3 length equals 14 residues. V lost 1 base, J lost 9 bases, and 4 bases stayed unmatched. Here the CDR3 DNA reads TGCGCCAGCAGCTTGATGTCTAGCGGGAGTGAGCAGTTCTTC. This gives the protein CASSLMSSGSEQFF.

The chain couples TRBV28 to TRBJ1-5, with 7 bases identical to TRBD1. With 8 bases clipped from V and 7 bases from J, the junction kept 5 bases outside the gene matches. CDR1 MDHEN and CDR2 SYDVKM come from the germline V gene. CDR3 size: 12 residues. CDR3 loop: CASGPQGQPQHF. In nucleotides, the CDR3 is TGTGCCAGCGGACCACAGGGGCAGCCCCAGCATTTT.